The 18 T cell receptor beta chains below come from one sample, sequenced in a study of identical twins. Each CDR3 protein is one row after TCRdb ran MiXCR on the 5' RACE reads. The sample yields roughly 750,000 distinct CDR3 sequences, less than 25% seen once. The data were also submitted as part of a second study, on T cells expressing NK-cell markers.

Sequenced: PBMCs. These receptors were collected from a woman aged 18-29 years in good health.

This clonotype was observed at least ten times. The rearrangement joins TRBV12-3 or TRBV12-4 to TRBJ1-1; 10 bases line up with TRBD1. The J segment lost 5 bases and the V segment lost 5 bases, leaving 8 bases of the junction unmatched. The CDR3 covers 15 residues. The CDR3 DNA reads as TGTGCCAGCAGTATGGCAAGGACAGGGGGGACTGAAGCTTTCTTT. Its protein is CASSMARTGGTEAFF.

This clonotype was seen more than once but under ten times. The chain combines TRBV10-3 with TRBJ2-5; 8 nucleotides line up with TRBD2. There are 16 residues in the CDR3. Germline CDR1 is ENHRY and CDR2 is SYGVKD. V lost 4 bases, J lost 5 bases, and 12 bases stayed unmatched. The CDR3 sequence: CAISVSGGPNGETQYF. CDR3 DNA: TGTGCCATCAGTGTGTCGGGAGGGCCGAATGGGGAGACCCAGTACTTC.

This clonotype occurred a few times. The J gene is TRBJ2-7, the V gene TRBV20-1, with D perhaps assigned TRBD1 or TRBD2 (5 bases each). Germline lookup yields CDR1 DFQATT and CDR2 SNEGSKA (reference sequence). This CDR3 region has 13 residues. The germline V and J ends were trimmed by 5 bases and 2 bases, with 13 bases remaining between them. CDR3 in DNA: TGCAGTGCTTTAAGTATGGGGGCCTACGAGCAGTACTTC. Protein: CSALSMGAYEQYF.

In its sample, this clonotype was seen a few times. The gene calls are TRBV9 and TRBJ2-7; D gene unclear. V lost 0 bases and J 2 bases, leaving 12 bases between the germline ends. The CDR3 covers 15 residues. Germline-derived CDR1 and CDR2 are SGDLS and YYNGEE. DNA of the CDR3: TGTGCCAGCAGCGTAGATTTGGGAAGAGCCTACGAGCAGTACTTC. Its translation is CASSVDLGRAYEQYF. Together with reference TRBV9 and TRBJ2-7, the CDR3 gives the full variable domain: DSGVTQTPKHLITATGQRVTLRCSPRSGDLSVYWYQQSLDQGLQFLIQYYNGEERAKGNILERFSAQQFPDLHSELNLSSLELGDSALYFCASSVDLGRAYEQYFGPGTRLTVT.

Only a few counts were recorded for this clonotype. The V gene is TRBV7-6, the J gene TRBJ2-1; D not certain. Trimming shortened V by 5 bases and J by 6 bases, and 14 bases separated the two germline ends. CDR1 SGHVS and CDR2 FNYEAQ come from the germline V gene. CDR3 size: 14 residues. The CDR3 protein is CASSLNGDPNEQFF. CDR3 coding DNA: TGTGCCAGCAGCCTTAATGGGGATCCCAATGAGCAGTTCTTC.

This clonotype was seen a few times. The CDR3 coding sequence is TGCGCCAGCAGCCAAGATAAGGTCGGTGGCTACACCTTC. Translation gives CASSQDKVGGYTF. V and J are TRBV4-1 and TRBJ1-2, with D unclear. V lost 0 bases, J lost 7 bases, and 9 bases lay in between. The CDR3 sequence is 13 residues long. Looked up from germline, CDR1 is MGHRA and CDR2 is YSYEKL.

This clonotype occurred a few times. This chain links TRBV6-5 with TRBJ2-5, with 10 nucleotides matching TRBD2. Losses at the gene ends were 3 bases for V and 2 bases for J; bases not matched to a gene: 6. CDR1 and CDR2 (germline): MNHEY, SVGAGI. This CDR3 is built from 16 residues. CDR3 loop: CASSYFALAGQETQYF. Written as DNA, the CDR3 is TGTGCCAGCAGTTATTTTGCACTAGCGGGGCAAGAGACCCAGTACTTC.

This clonotype was seen repeatedly, ten times or more. This chain links TRBV12-3 or TRBV12-4 with TRBJ2-2, with 10 bases aligning to TRBD1. The J segment lost 8 bases and the V segment lost 2 bases, leaving 5 bases of the junction unmatched. CDR3 length equals 15 residues. The CDR3 region is CASSLRDRGFGELFF. CDR3 nucleotides: TGTGCCAGCAGTTTAAGGGACAGGGGTTTTGGGGAGCTGTTTTTT.

This clonotype was seen more than once but under ten times. The chain employs TRBV20-1 and TRBJ2-1, with D unresolved. The germline V and J ends were trimmed by 0 bases and 10 bases, with 7 bases remaining between them. This CDR3 has 11 amino acids. Germline V gives CDR1 DFQATT, CDR2 SNEGSKA (reference sequence). DNA for the CDR3: TGCAGTGCTAGAGATCAGAAGGAGCAGTTCTTC. Its translation: CSARDQKEQFF.

The rearrangement links TRBV6-1 to TRBJ2-3, with no clear D. In germline, CDR1 is MNHNS, CDR2 SASEGT. This CDR3 is 14 amino acids long. V was pared by 4 bases and J by 4 bases, with 12 bases between. The CDR3 DNA is TGTGCCAGCAGTGGTGACCAGGCCCCAGATACGCAGTATTTT. This translates into CASSGDQAPDTQYF.

This chain links TRBV3-1 with TRBJ2-1; 8 bases agree with TRBD2. The CDR3 length is 16 residues. Germline values: CDR1 LGHDT, CDR2 YNNKEL (reference sequence). V gave up 7 bases and J gave up 5 bases; unmatched junction bases: 13. The CDR3 coding sequence is TGTGCCAGCAAAGGGGAGGGAGCGGGAGTGCACAATGAGCAGTTCTTC. Protein product: CASKGEGAGVHNEQFF.

The rearrangement joins TRBV20-1 to TRBJ2-1; 7 bases line up with TRBD2. CDR3 size: 14 residues. J was trimmed by 4 bases and V by 6 bases; bases with no gene match: 9. Per germline, CDR1 DFQATT and CDR2 SNEGSKA (reference sequence). CDR3 region: CSATGTTYYNEQFF. The DNA for the CDR3 is TGCAGTGCAACCGGGACTACTTATTACAATGAGCAGTTCTTC.

Here the CDR3 reads CASSQDLRTDTQYF. CDR3 DNA: TGTGCCAGCAGCCAAGACCTCCGCACAGATACGCAGTATTTT. The chain carries TRBV5-6 and TRBJ2-3; no reliable D call. Germline values: CDR1 SGHDT, CDR2 YYEEEE. This CDR3 region has 14 residues. V was cut by 4 bases and J by 1 base, with 10 bases left in between.

This clonotype was recorded a few times. The CDR3 DNA reads as TGCAGTGCTAGGCCGGGGACCACAGATACGCAGTATTTT. Encoded protein: CSARPGTTDTQYF. This chain joins TRBV20-1 and TRBJ2-3, with D perhaps matching TRBD1 or TRBD2 (5 bases each). Trimming shortened V by 3 bases and J by 2 bases, and 9 bases separated the two germline ends. Germline CDR1 and CDR2: DFQATT and SNEGSKA (reference sequence). The CDR3 is made up of 13 amino acids.

This chain connects TRBV4-1 to TRBJ2-1; unclear D gene. V was trimmed by 1 base and J by 7 bases, leaving 8 bases between them. Germline loops: CDR1 MGHRA, CDR2 YSYEKL. The CDR3 sequence is 13 residues long. CDR3 nucleotides: TGCGCCAGCAGCCAAGTTTTAGAGAATGAGCAGTTCTTC. The encoded protein is CASSQVLENEQFF.

This clonotype was recorded a few times. V gene TRBV12-3 or TRBV12-4 combines with J gene TRBJ2-3; D is ambiguous. The CDR3 contains 12 residues. V gave up 7 bases and J gave up 2 bases, with 7 bases separating them. The CDR3 sequence: CASKLLTDTQYF. The CDR3 DNA is TGTGCCAGCAAACTACTCACAGATACGCAGTATTTT.

V usage is TRBV20-1 and J usage is TRBJ2-7, with D perhaps being TRBD1 or TRBD2 (5 bases each). Germline V CDR1 and CDR2: DFQATT, SNEGSKA (reference sequence). Trimming took 5 bases from V and 6 from J, leaving 17 bases between them. CDR3 size: 13 residues. The chain's CDR3 is CSAAGTAKSEQYF. The CDR3 nucleotides are TGCAGTGCTGCCGGGACGGCTAAGAGCGAGCAGTACTTC.

The chain combines TRBV12-3 or TRBV12-4 with TRBJ2-1, with D hard to call. Trimming pared 5 bases from V and 0 bases from J, leaving 8 bases between. The CDR3 is 14 residues long. CDR3 loop: CASSTHGSYNEQFF. The CDR3 DNA follows: TGTGCCAGCAGTACCCATGGCTCCTACAATGAGCAGTTCTTC.